The 14 T cell receptor beta chains presented below share a single source sample, sequenced in a study of T cell repertoires in cytomegalovirus infection (dated by TCRdb to between 2019 and 2020). Their specific antigens are unknown. The sample's treatment or condition label, in plain terms: in vitro stimulation with specific CMV peptide epitopes to enrich CMV-specific T cells. Sequencing used an Illumina HiSeq 1500. TCRdb took the public reads, trimmed them with fastp at Q25, ran MiXCR for clone calling and kept in-frame beta chains. Each entry is one CDR3 protein sequence, shown with its most common DNA and genes. The sample table shows roughly 990,000 distinct CDR3 sequences, and about a third are seen once. Together, the top ten hold about 14% of the sample. This sample comprised cultured CD8+ T cells from PBMCs, obtained from culture after CMV antigen stimulation. The receptor set was obtained from a human donor in good health (CMV status not recorded). Some clones in this sample may be carry-over from other donors' samples.

This clonotype was detected a few times. The rearrangement joins TRBV4-2 to TRBJ2-2; the D is unclear. CDR3 length: 15 amino acids. Trimming stripped 1 base from V and 4 bases from J, with 10 bases between. Germline values: CDR1 LGHNA, CDR2 YNFKEQ. CDR3 protein: CASSQALYATGELFF. In DNA form, the CDR3 reads TGTGCCAGCAGCCAAGCGCTTTATGCCACCGGGGAGCTGTTTTTT.

This clonotype has at least ten counts. J is TRBJ1-1 and V is TRBV7-8; D remains ambiguous. Trimming took off 8 bases at V and 0 bases at J, with 13 bases between the two ends. From germline, CDR1 is SGHVS and CDR2 FQNEAQ. This CDR3 comprises 14 residues. The DNA for the CDR3 is TGTGCCAGCCGGAACAGCAACTTGAACACTGAAGCTTTCTTT. Its protein product is CASRNSNLNTEAFF. Full variable domain (rest looked up from reference TRBV7-8 and TRBJ1-1): GAGVSQSPRYKVAKRGQDVALRCDPISGHVSLFWYQQALGQGPEFLTYFQNEAQLDKSGLPSDRFFAERPEGSVSTLKIQRTQQEDSAVYLCASRNSNLNTEAFFGQGTRLTVV.

The genes are TRBV7-9 and TRBJ2-2; a weak D match, TRBD1 (6 bases). Trimming cost V 3 bases and J 1 base, with 18 bases left between them. Per the germline V gene, CDR1 is SEHNR and CDR2 is FQNEAQ (reference sequence). The CDR3 runs 18 residues. The CDR3 reads CASSLPGIQGRNTGELFF. In DNA form, the CDR3 reads TGTGCCAGCAGCTTGCCTGGGATTCAGGGGAGGAACACCGGGGAGCTGTTTTTT.

This rearrangement joins TRBV20-1 to TRBJ1-4; possible D gene TRBD1, 5 bases. V lost 0 bases to trimming and J lost 8 bases, with 13 bases between them. Germline values: CDR1 DFQATT, CDR2 SNEGSKA (reference sequence). The CDR3 contains 14 residues. The CDR3 bases are TGCAGTGCTAGAGATCGTGACAGATTCGAAAAACTGTTTTTT. As protein: CSARDRDRFEKLFF.

The chain couples TRBV28 to TRBJ1-1; no firm D call. The CDR3 covers 16 residues. Germline V CDR1 and CDR2: MDHEN, SYDVKM. The V and J ends lost 1 base and 0 bases respectively, with 12 bases between them. The CDR3 here is CASSLFGTPMNTEAFF. In DNA, the CDR3 is TGTGCCAGCAGTTTATTTGGAACCCCCATGAACACTGAAGCTTTCTTT.

This clonotype appeared many times. This chain connects TRBV7-6 to TRBJ1-2; D not resolved. The germline gives CDR1 SGHVS, CDR2 FNYEAQ. Trimming pared 1 base from V and 5 bases from J, leaving 20 bases between. The CDR3 consists of 17 residues. CDR3 sequence reads: CASSLGPDPYVGYGYTF. In DNA form, the CDR3 reads TGTGCCAGCAGCTTAGGACCGGACCCCTACGTTGGATATGGCTACACCTTC.

This clonotype has more than one count but fewer than ten. J is TRBJ2-2 and V is TRBV6-4, with D perhaps TRBD1 or TRBD2 (5 bases each). The CDR3 runs to 15 residues. The germline gives CDR1 MRHNA, CDR2 SNTAGT. V lost 2 bases and J lost 6, with 13 bases in between. The chain's CDR3 is CASSDGRDGAGELFF. The CDR3 DNA is TGTGCCAGCAGTGACGGCAGGGACGGGGCCGGGGAGCTGTTTTTT.

Many counts were recorded for this clonotype. The rearrangement joins TRBV7-6 to TRBJ1-2; D ambiguous. V was clipped by 5 bases and J by 5 bases, with 18 bases between them. Germline lookup yields CDR1 SGHVS and CDR2 FNYEAQ. The CDR3 covers 15 residues. DNA for the CDR3: TGTGCCAGCAGCCCTATGGACGGAAGCTTATATGGCTACACCTTC. This translates into CASSPMDGSLYGYTF.

Note on this clonotype: A read error may explain this, as a much larger clone is one base away. The chain joins TRBV12-3 or TRBV12-4 to TRBJ1-6, with a weak D call TRBD1 (5 bases). This CDR3 has 18 residues. For the CDR3, the DNA is TGTGCCAGCAGTGGGCGGCAGGGAGGGAGCTCCTATAATTCACCCATCCACTTT. Its protein product is CASSGRQGGSSYNSPIHF.

The gene calls are TRBV27 and TRBJ1-5; no definite D call. Germline CDR1 is MNHEY and CDR2 is SMNVEV (reference sequence). The CDR3 is 13 amino acids. Trimming took 8 bases from V and 4 from J, leaving 12 bases between them. Written as DNA, the CDR3 is TGTGCCAGCCGTCCACGACAAAATCAGCCCCAGCATTTT. It is translated as CASRPRQNQPQHF.

This clonotype was detected ten times or more. The chain combines TRBV7-8 with TRBJ2-2; no clear D gene. Germline V CDR1 and CDR2: SGHVS, FQNEAQ. With 2 bases removed from V and 3 bases from J, the gap between germline ends came to 10 bases. The CDR3 sequence is 15 residues long. DNA for the CDR3: TGTGCCAGCAGCTTACGGAGTTATTACACCGGGGAGCTGTTTTTT. It yields the protein CASSLRSYYTGELFF.

This clonotype has a handful of counts. CDR3 protein: CASSPGTGASNQPQHF. The CDR3 DNA sequence: TGTGCCAGCAGTCCCGGGACAGGGGCCTCCAATCAGCCCCAGCATTTT. This chain connects TRBV27 to TRBJ1-5; 10 bases map to TRBD1. J lost 3 bases, V lost 5 bases, and 7 bases had no gene match. This CDR3 spans 16 amino acids. Germline CDR1 and CDR2: MNHEY and SMNVEV (reference sequence).

This clonotype was counted between two and nine times. The chain joins TRBV10-3 to TRBJ2-5, with D possibly matching TRBD1 (5 bases). The CDR3 consists of 14 residues. Germline V gene lookup returns CDR1 ENHRY and CDR2 SYGVKD. The V gene lost 6 bases and the J gene lost 5 bases, with 16 bases spanning the gap. The CDR3 sequence is CAISPDTSLETQYF. CDR3 nucleotide sequence: TGTGCCATCAGCCCGGACACCTCCCTTGAGACCCAGTACTTC.

A note on this clonotype: One end of the junction is discordant with germline, which a read error may explain. The CDR3 region has the DNA TGTGTCAGCAGCTTAGCTCGTCCCAGGGACAACGTCCTGACTTTC. The encoded protein is CVSSLARPRDNVLTF. The chain joins TRBV7-9 to TRBJ2-6, with D perhaps matching TRBD1 (5 bases). Germline loops: CDR1 SEHNR, CDR2 FQNEAQ (reference sequence). CDR3 length equals 15 residues.